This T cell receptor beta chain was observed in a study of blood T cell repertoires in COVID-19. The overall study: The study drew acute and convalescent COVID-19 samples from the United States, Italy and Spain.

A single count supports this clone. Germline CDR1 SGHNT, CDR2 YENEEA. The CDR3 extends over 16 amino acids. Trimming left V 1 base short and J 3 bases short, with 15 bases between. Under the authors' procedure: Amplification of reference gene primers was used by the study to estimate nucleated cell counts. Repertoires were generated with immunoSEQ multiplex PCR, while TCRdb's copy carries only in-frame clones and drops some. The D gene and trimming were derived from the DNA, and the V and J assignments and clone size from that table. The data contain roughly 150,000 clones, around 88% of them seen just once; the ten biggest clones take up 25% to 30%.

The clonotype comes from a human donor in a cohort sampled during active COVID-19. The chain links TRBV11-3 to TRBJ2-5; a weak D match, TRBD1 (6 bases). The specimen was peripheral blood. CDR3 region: CASSLGTGNEKETQYF. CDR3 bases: TGTGCCAGCAGCTTAGGTACAGGGAATGAGAAAGAGACCCAGTACTTC.